The next 23 T cell receptor beta chains were all read from a single sample in a study of Graves' ophthalmopathy and Graves' hyperthyroidism. RNA served as the template for amplifying TCR beta CDR3 regions. Amplification began with first-round RT-PCR using HTBI primers, then second-round multiplex PCR was performed. MiXCR was run by TCRdb on the multiplex PCR reads, yielding one entry per CDR3 protein. Here the sample spans under 350,000 distinct CDR3 sequences, around a sixth being singletons. The sequenced sample consisted of peripheral blood. The receptors come from an adult man with Graves' ophthalmopathy.

In this sample, this clonotype turned up many times. This chain connects TRBV29-1 to TRBJ2-5; TRBD2 matches at 11 bases. CDR3 length equals 14 residues. V shed 6 bases and J 6 bases; nucleotides not matched to a gene: 9. Germline CDR1 and CDR2: SQVTM and ANQGSEA. The CDR3 nucleotides read TGCAGCGTGGTTTTAGCGGGAGGGCCCCAGACCCAGTACTTC. It specifies CSVVLAGGPQTQYF.

This clonotype was seen ten or more times. The chain is built from TRBV19 and TRBJ1-5; no firm D call. Trimming cost V 3 bases and J 5 bases, with 14 bases left between them. The CDR3 contains 15 residues. Per germline, CDR1 LNHDA and CDR2 SQIVND (reference sequence). Here the CDR3 DNA reads TGTGCCAGTAGTATTGTCCGCCACCGGCATCAGCCCCAGCATTTT. This translates into CASSIVRHRHQPQHF.

This clonotype was seen at least ten times. The rearrangement uses TRBV28 and TRBJ2-2; the match to TRBD2 covers 11 bases. Germline CDR1 and CDR2: MDHEN and SYDVKM. This CDR3 is 15 amino acids long. Germline trimming cut 8 bases from V and 1 base from J; bases unmatched to any gene: 3. The CDR3 is CASGGLAENTGELFF. Written as DNA, the CDR3 is TGTGCCAGCGGGGGACTAGCGGAGAACACCGGGGAGCTGTTTTTT.

This clonotype was picked up many times. The chain is built from TRBV2 and TRBJ1-5, with D hard to call. The germline V and J ends were trimmed by 2 bases and 6 bases, with 5 bases remaining between them. CDR3 size: 12 residues. The germline gives CDR1 SNHLY, CDR2 FYNNEI. DNA of the CDR3: TGTGCCAGCAGTGAAACGGGTCAGCCCCAGCATTTT. It specifies CASSETGQPQHF.

At least ten counts were recorded for this clonotype. CDR3 sequence (DNA): TGTGCCAGCAGAACAGGGGAGAACACTGAAGCTTTCTTT. It specifies CASRTGENTEAFF. The chain has TRBV12-3 or TRBV12-4 and TRBJ1-1; TRBD1 matches 7 bases. The V and J ends lost 6 bases and 1 base, in that order; junction bases with no gene match: 2. The CDR3 covers 13 residues.

As to this clonotype: As the CDR3 is not closed by the conserved phenylalanine or tryptophan, this likely results from a read error. Because the CDR3's place on the DNA is in doubt, the DNA is left out and the CDR3 is given as listed by TCRdb. J is TRBJ2-5 and V is TRBV11-2; whether TRBD1, the table's D call, matches the DNA was not checked. Including both end residues, the CDR3 is 8 amino acids long. Per germline, CDR1 SGHAT and CDR2 FQNNGV. The CDR3 loop is CASNKRGR.

J is TRBJ1-5 and V is TRBV28, with unresolved D. In germline, CDR1 is MDHEN, CDR2 SYDVKM. The CDR3 length is 14 residues. Trimming removed 6 bases from V and 0 bases from J, with 9 bases in between. Here the CDR3 DNA reads TGTGCCAGCAGCCCAGTAGATAGCAATCAGCCCCAGCATTTT. The encoded protein is CASSPVDSNQPQHF.

The CDR3 sequence is CASSDGWGTNQPQHF. The CDR3 DNA reads as TGTGCCAGCAGTGATGGTTGGGGGACCAATCAGCCCCAGCATTTT. V usage is TRBV6-1 and J usage is TRBJ1-5; TRBD1 is a possible D gene (5 bases). The CDR3 runs to 15 residues. Trimming took off 3 bases at V and 3 bases at J, with 12 bases between the two ends. Germline values: CDR1 MNHNS, CDR2 SASEGT.

This clonotype was recorded many times. This chain links TRBV6-1 with TRBJ1-1; no definite D call. This CDR3 is built from 13 residues. Trimming cost V 10 bases and J 1 base, with 13 bases left between them. Germline CDR1 reads MNHNS; CDR2 reads SASEGT. In DNA form, the CDR3 reads TGTGCCACCTCTCTCCAGACGAACACTGAAGCTTTCTTT. This sequence encodes CATSLQTNTEAFF.

This clonotype was counted ten times or more. This CDR3 is CASRFLSESSYNSPLHF. In DNA, the CDR3 is TGTGCCAGCCGATTCCTTTCGGAGAGCTCCTATAATTCACCCCTCCACTTT. The chain joins TRBV27 to TRBJ1-6; unclear D gene. Trimming stripped 8 bases from V and 0 bases from J, with 17 bases between. The CDR3 length is 17 residues. Germline CDR1 is MNHEY and CDR2 is SMNVEV (reference sequence).

The sample holds many counts of this clonotype. J is TRBJ1-5 and V is TRBV12-3 or TRBV12-4; D uncertain. The CDR3 has 14 amino acids. V lost 3 bases and J 11 bases, leaving 17 bases between the germline ends. CDR3 sequence: CASSFWGRPETQHF. The CDR3 DNA is TGTGCCAGCAGTTTTTGGGGTAGGCCTGAGACCCAGCATTTT.

This clonotype was recorded at least ten times. V is TRBV20-1 and J is TRBJ2-5; the D gene is possibly TRBD1 (6 bases). The V end was cut by 6 bases, the J end by 1 base, with 15 bases between. This CDR3 contains 14 residues. The germline gives CDR1 DFQATT, CDR2 SNEGSKA (reference sequence). The CDR3: CSAPKMDSQETQYF. The CDR3 region has the DNA TGCAGTGCACCCAAAATGGACAGCCAAGAGACCCAGTACTTC.

This clonotype was recorded many times. The chain is built from TRBV7-9 and TRBJ2-5; unclear D gene. Per germline, CDR1 SEHNR and CDR2 FQNEAQ (reference sequence). The CDR3 is 14 residues long. With 3 bases removed from V and 3 bases from J, the gap between germline ends came to 11 bases. The CDR3 coding sequence is TGTGCCAGCAGCTTTGGAATAGGAGAAGAGACCCAGTACTTC. Translating gives CASSFGIGEETQYF.

This clonotype was seen only a few times. J is TRBJ1-1 and V is TRBV4-1, with 10 nucleotides matching TRBD1. After removal of 3 bases from V and 10 bases from J, the junction contained 8 bases not matched to a gene. This CDR3 has 14 residues. CDR1 and CDR2 (germline): MGHRA, YSYEKL. The CDR3 region is CASSQGTGVVGAFF. The CDR3 nucleotides are TGCGCCAGCAGCCAGGGGACAGGGGTGGTTGGAGCTTTCTTT.

This clonotype was counted only a few times. The J gene is TRBJ1-1, the V gene TRBV20-1; no definite D call. The CDR3 contains 14 residues. Deletions cut 2 bases from V and 4 bases from J, with 14 bases between. Germline lookup yields CDR1 DFQATT and CDR2 SNEGSKA (reference sequence). The CDR3 here is CSARKDARGTEAFF. The DNA for the CDR3 is TGCAGTGCTAGAAAAGACGCCCGGGGCACTGAAGCTTTCTTT.

Many counts were recorded for this clonotype. The chain couples TRBV6-1 to TRBJ2-7, with D perhaps TRBD2 (5 bases). Germline V gives CDR1 MNHNS, CDR2 SASEGT. There are 12 residues in the CDR3. The germline V and J ends were trimmed by 6 bases and 2 bases, with 8 bases remaining between them. The CDR3 loop reads CASSVRAYEQYF. CDR3 sequence (DNA): TGTGCCAGCAGCGTGAGGGCCTACGAGCAGTACTTC.

This clonotype was seen repeatedly, ten times or more. The chain has TRBV5-6 and TRBJ1-2, with no clear D. V lost 4 bases and J 3 bases, leaving 13 bases between the germline ends. Per germline, CDR1 SGHDT and CDR2 YYEEEE. The CDR3 has 14 residues. The chain's CDR3 is CASSRIGRDYGYTF. Written as DNA, the CDR3 is TGTGCCAGCAGCCGAATCGGACGGGACTATGGCTACACCTTC.

This clonotype was recorded many times. The chain recombines TRBV19 with TRBJ1-2; no definite D call. This CDR3 is 11 amino acids long. Trimming cost V 4 bases and J 3 bases, with 3 bases left between them. Germline V gene lookup returns CDR1 LNHDA and CDR2 SQIVND (reference sequence). The CDR3 DNA is TGTGCCAGTAGTAAAGACTATGGCTACACCTTC. Translating it yields CASSKDYGYTF.

This clonotype showed up many times. This chain uses TRBV5-1 with TRBJ2-7; 9 bases map to TRBD1. CDR1 is SGHRS and CDR2 is YFSETQ in the germline V gene. V lost 0 bases and J lost 4; bases outside the gene matches: 11. The CDR3 covers 17 residues. This CDR3 is CASSLAGDGTGLYEQYF. As DNA, the CDR3 is TGCGCCAGCAGCTTGGCTGGCGACGGGACAGGGTTGTACGAGCAGTACTTC.

The V call is TRBV5-1, the J call TRBJ2-7, with a tentative D call TRBD1 (6 bases). Germline loops: CDR1 SGHRS, CDR2 YFSETQ. This CDR3 comprises 14 residues. V lost 4 bases to trimming and J lost 3 bases, with 14 bases between them. The CDR3 loop reads CASSATGQFYEQYF. The CDR3, as DNA: TGCGCCAGCAGCGCCACAGGGCAGTTCTACGAGCAGTACTTC.

This clonotype was recorded many times. CDR3 bases: TGTGCCAGCAGCCAAGATCGAGACCGGACCTATAATTCACCCCTCCACTTT. Protein sequence: CASSQDRDRTYNSPLHF. The rearrangement uses TRBV4-2 and TRBJ1-6; D gene uncertain. V dropped 0 bases and J dropped 2 bases, with 11 bases sitting between them. Per the germline V gene, CDR1 is LGHNA and CDR2 is YNFKEQ. The CDR3 loop spans 17 amino acids.

This clonotype was picked up many times. The chain is built from TRBV29-1 and TRBJ2-5, with TRBD1 as a possible D gene (6 bases). The CDR3 is 11 residues long. The germline V and J ends were trimmed by 7 bases and 6 bases, with 12 bases remaining between them. The germline gives CDR1 SQVTM, CDR2 ANQGSEA. The CDR3, as DNA: TGCAGCGCCGCAGGGGAAAAGACCCAGTACTTC. Translation: CSAAGEKTQYF. Complete variable domain (other parts from reference TRBV29-1 and TRBJ2-5): SAVISQKPSRDICQRGTSLTIQCQVDSQVTMMFWYRQQPGQSLTLIATANQGSEATYESGFVIDKFPISRPNLTFSTLTVSNMSPEDSSIYLCSAAGEKTQYFGPGTRLLVL.

This clonotype was seen at least ten times. The chain is built from TRBV10-3 and TRBJ2-2, with TRBD1 identical over 9 bases. The trim removed 0 bases at V and 3 bases at J, leaving 11 bases unmatched. Per the germline V gene, CDR1 is ENHRY and CDR2 is SYGVKD. This CDR3 region has 19 residues. The CDR3 DNA follows: TGTGCCATCAGTGAGTCCGGGACAGGGCCCCAACGCTACACCGGGGAGCTGTTTTTT. Its protein product is CAISESGTGPQRYTGELFF.